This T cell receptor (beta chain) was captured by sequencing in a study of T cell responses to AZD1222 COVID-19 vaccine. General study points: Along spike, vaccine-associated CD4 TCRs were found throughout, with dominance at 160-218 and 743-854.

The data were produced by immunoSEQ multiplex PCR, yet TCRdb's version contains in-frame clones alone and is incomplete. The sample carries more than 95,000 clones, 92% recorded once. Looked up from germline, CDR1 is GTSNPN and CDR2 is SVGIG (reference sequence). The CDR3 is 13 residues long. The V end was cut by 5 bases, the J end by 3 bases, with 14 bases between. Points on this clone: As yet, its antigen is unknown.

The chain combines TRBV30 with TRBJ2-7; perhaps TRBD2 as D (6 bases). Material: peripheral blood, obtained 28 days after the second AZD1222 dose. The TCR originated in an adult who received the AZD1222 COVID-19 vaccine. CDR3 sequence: CAWSGTGVYEQYF. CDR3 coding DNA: TGTGCCTGGTCCGGGACGGGGGTCTACGAGCAGTACTTC.